A single sample is the source of the 25 T cell receptor beta chains below, sequenced in a study of beta chain features in type 1 diabetes. What these receptors recognize is not known. The investigators reverse transcribed all of the isolated RNA, so they sequenced expressed TCRB transcripts. Data came from immunoSEQ multiplex PCR; TCRdb stores just in-frame clones and leaves some out. The sample shows 300,000 to 350,000 clones, less than 15% of them seen only once. Study-wide results and caveats: The study found moderately but significantly shorter TCRB CDR3s in all four CD4+ subsets of Type 1 diabetes patients.

The sample consisted of naive CD4+ T cells from blood. The receptors shown here come from a woman aged 18-35 years with type 1 diabetes.

CDR3 nucleotides: TGTGCCAGCAGTTACTCGAATTCAGACTTCTACGAGCAGTACTTC. This codes for CASSYSNSDFYEQYF. This rearrangement joins TRBV6-5 to TRBJ2-7; D is uncertain. Trimming removed 0 bases at V and 3 bases at J, with 12 bases between. The CDR3 covers 15 residues. Per germline, CDR1 MNHEY and CDR2 SVGAGI.

The chain links TRBV30 to TRBJ2-3; D unresolved. CDR1 is GTSNPN, CDR2 SVGIG, per germline (reference sequence). This CDR3 spans 13 amino acids. V gave up 4 bases and J gave up 1 base, with 9 bases separating them. The CDR3: CAWTPPGTDTQYF. In DNA, the CDR3 is TGTGCCTGGACCCCTCCAGGCACAGATACGCAGTATTTT.

The rearrangement links TRBV11-2 to TRBJ2-1; possibly TRBD1 for D (5 bases). With 0 bases removed from V and 9 bases from J, the gap between germline ends came to 21 bases. CDR1 is SGHAT, CDR2 FQNNGV, per germline. The CDR3 sequence is 17 residues long. The CDR3 DNA sequence: TGTGCCAGCAGCTTAGATTACGGCGAAGGGGTAAAAGGTGAGCAGTTCTTC. Translated, it gives CASSLDYGEGVKGEQFF.

The chain's CDR3 is CASRVAGGRRGNEQFF. The CDR3 region has the DNA TGTGCCAGCAGGGTAGCGGGAGGACGGCGGGGCAATGAGCAGTTCTTC. J is TRBJ2-1 and V is TRBV11-2; TRBD2 matches 10 bases. CDR3 size: 16 residues. Germline V gives CDR1 SGHAT, CDR2 FQNNGV. The junction had 11 bases not matched to a gene; V was cut back by 6 bases and J by 6 bases.

The sample holds a few counts of this clone. Distinct nucleotide sequences in the sample also encode this CDR3. The V and J genes are TRBV10-3 and TRBJ2-5; D gene unclear. Germline CDR1 ENHRY, CDR2 SYGVKD. V lost 0 bases and J 5 bases, leaving 4 bases between the germline ends. The CDR3 totals 12 residues. The CDR3 spells CAISESRETQYF. CDR3 bases: TGTGCCATCAGTGAGTCACGGGAGACCCAGTACTTC.

The chain carries TRBV20-1 and TRBJ2-3; D call uncertain. The germline V gene has CDR1 DFQATT and CDR2 SNEGSKA (reference sequence). V was clipped by 5 bases and J by 3 bases, with 6 bases between them. The CDR3 contains 11 residues. The CDR3 protein is CSAPKTDTQYF. CDR3 DNA sequence: TGCAGTGCTCCTAAGACAGATACGCAGTATTTT.

The chain's CDR3 is CASSQIPRGKATYTF. CDR3 coding DNA: TGTGCCAGCAGCCAGATCCCTCGGGGGAAGGCTACTTACACCTTC. This chain links TRBV14 with TRBJ1-2, with D tentatively TRBD1 (5 bases). Germline V gene data show CDR1 as SGHDN and CDR2 as FVKESK. V was shortened by 3 bases and J by 11 bases, with 22 bases between the two germline ends. The CDR3 extends over 15 amino acids. The variable domain in full, completed from reference TRBV14 and TRBJ1-2, reads EAGVTQFPSHSVIEKGQTVTLRCDPISGHDNLYWYRRVMGKEIKFLLHFVKESKQDESGMPNNRFLAERTGGTYSTLKVQPAELEDSGVYFCASSQIPRGKATYTFGSGTRLTVV.

This clone has a handful of counts. The chain couples TRBV5-4 to TRBJ2-5; 11 bases fit TRBD2. With the DNA end fitting TRBJ2-7 better, the J assignment may be wrong. CDR3 length: 14 residues. Germline V gene lookup returns CDR1 SGHNT and CDR2 YYREEE (reference sequence). CDR3 sequence reads: CASRETSGDYEQYF. The CDR3, as DNA: TGTGCCAGCAGGGAGACTAGCGGGGACTACGAGCAGTACTTC.

In its sample, this clone was seen a few times. The rearrangement joins TRBV30 to TRBJ2-4; no firm D call. V lost 5 bases to trimming and J lost 5 bases, with 10 bases between them. This CDR3 is built from 12 residues. Looked up from germline, CDR1 is GTSNPN and CDR2 is SVGIG (reference sequence). The CDR3 sequence: CAWLENQNIQYF. The CDR3, as DNA: TGTGCCTGGTTGGAGAACCAAAACATTCAGTACTTC.

V gene TRBV2 combines with J gene TRBJ2-4; 7 bases are a match to TRBD1. Per the germline V gene, CDR1 is SNHLY and CDR2 is FYNNEI. Trimming removed 7 bases from V and 8 bases from J; junction bases left unmatched: 8. The CDR3 length is 13 residues. In DNA form, the CDR3 reads TGTGCCAGCACTAATGACAGGGTCGACATTCAGTACTTC. Protein: CASTNDRVDIQYF.

The rearrangement joins TRBV10-2 to TRBJ2-3, with 7 bases that match TRBD2. Germline CDR1 is WSHSY and CDR2 is SAAADI. V lost 4 bases and J lost 1; bases outside the gene matches: 2. CDR3 length: 14 amino acids. Here the CDR3 reads CASSGLAGTDTQYF. The CDR3 DNA reads TGCGCCAGCAGTGGGCTAGCGGGCACAGATACGCAGTATTTT.

V is TRBV5-1 and J is TRBJ2-1; 11 bases fit TRBD2. Trimming took 3 bases from V and 9 from J; bases not matched to a gene: 8. Germline V lookup: CDR1 SGHRS, CDR2 YFSETQ. This CDR3 comprises 15 residues. The CDR3 reads CASSSLTSGSGEQFF. CDR3 coding DNA: TGCGCCAGCAGCTCGCTCACTAGCGGGAGTGGTGAGCAGTTCTTC.

This clone was counted between two and nine times. J is TRBJ1-2 and V is TRBV7-2; 7 nucleotides line up with TRBD1. The CDR3 extends over 16 amino acids. Looked up from germline, CDR1 is SGHTA and CDR2 is FQGNSA. Germline trimming cut 3 bases from V and 4 bases from J; bases unmatched to any gene: 11. CDR3 loop: CASSLARQGGFYGYTF. Written as DNA, the CDR3 is TGTGCCAGCAGCTTGGCCAGACAGGGTGGTTTCTATGGCTACACCTTC.

The sample holds a few counts of this clone. The CDR3 protein is CASSSDTALRAQYF. CDR3 DNA: TGTGCCAGCAGCTCCGATACAGCTTTGAGGGCCCAGTACTTC. The chain combines TRBV5-5 with TRBJ2-5; a weak D match, TRBD2 (5 bases). Germline V lookup: CDR1 SGHKS, CDR2 YYEKEE (reference sequence). The V end lost 3 bases, the J end lost 9 bases, and 18 bases lay between the germline ends. The CDR3 contains 14 residues.

The rearrangement joins TRBV5-1 to TRBJ2-5; 12 nucleotides align to TRBD2. The CDR3 contains 17 residues. Per the germline V gene, CDR1 is SGHRS and CDR2 is YFSETQ. The V segment lost 4 bases and the J segment 2 bases; nucleotides outside the gene matches: 9. CDR3 loop: CASSKVLAGGRQETQYF. CDR3 nucleotides: TGCGCCAGCAGCAAAGTCCTAGCGGGAGGGCGGCAAGAGACCCAGTACTTC.

The chain is built from TRBV23-1 and TRBJ2-3; the match to TRBD2 covers 7 bases. TRBV23-1 is an ORF, with its function uncertain. The V segment lost 3 bases and the J segment 2 bases; nucleotides outside the gene matches: 5. The CDR3 is 15 amino acids. CDR3 region: CASSHLAAVTDTQYF. CDR3 sequence (DNA): TGCGCCAGCAGTCACCTAGCGGCCGTCACAGATACGCAGTATTTT.

V and J are TRBV27 and TRBJ2-2; a weak D match, TRBD1 (5 bases). The CDR3 extends over 12 amino acids. CDR1 is MNHEY and CDR2 is SMNVEV in the germline V gene (reference sequence). Trimming removed 6 bases at V and 9 bases at J, with 11 bases between. CDR3 residues: CASSLQGWELFF. CDR3 nucleotide sequence: TGTGCCAGCAGCCTCCAGGGCTGGGAGCTGTTTTTT.

This clone has more than one count but fewer than ten. V and J are TRBV30 and TRBJ2-1, with TRBD1 identical over 7 bases. The V gene's germline CDR1 is GTSNPN and CDR2 SVGIG (reference sequence). The CDR3 runs 16 residues. Trimming cost V 3 bases and J 3 bases; bases outside gene matches: 11. CDR3 DNA: TGTGCCTGGAGCAGACCGACAGGGCCGAACTACAATGAGCAGTTCTTC. Protein: CAWSRPTGPNYNEQFF.

The chain is built from TRBV7-9 and TRBJ2-7; possible D gene TRBD1, 6 bases. V shed 5 bases and J shed 2 bases, with 16 bases lying between them. Germline V CDR1 and CDR2: SEHNR, FQNEAQ (reference sequence). CDR3 length: 15 residues. The CDR3 sequence is CASSPLARGTYEQYF. CDR3 sequence (DNA): TGTGCCAGCAGCCCTTTGGCTAGGGGGACCTACGAGCAGTACTTC.

The chain carries TRBV25-1 and TRBJ2-1; D perhaps matches TRBD1 (6 bases). V was pared by 8 bases and J by 4 bases, with 18 bases between. This CDR3 is built from 15 residues. Looked up from germline, CDR1 is MGHDK and CDR2 is SYGVNS. As DNA, the CDR3 is TGTGCCAGCCAGGACACTAGGGGGAGTTACAATGAGCAGTTCTTC. It yields the protein CASQDTRGSYNEQFF.

The J gene is TRBJ1-1, the V gene TRBV29-1; D call uncertain. This CDR3 has 11 residues. The V gene's germline CDR1 is SQVTM and CDR2 ANQGSEA. With 7 bases removed from V and 0 bases from J, the gap between germline ends came to 6 bases. CDR3 sequence (DNA): TGCAGCGGACACATGAACACTGAAGCTTTCTTT. This gives the protein CSGHMNTEAFF.

This clone was picked up a small number of times. The chain joins TRBV7-8 to TRBJ2-1, with D perhaps matching TRBD1 (5 bases). Germline CDR1 and CDR2: SGHVS and FQNEAQ. This CDR3 has 13 amino acids. V was clipped by 2 bases and J by 8 bases, with 10 bases between them. In nucleotides, the CDR3 is TGTGCCAGCAGCTTACAGGGTCTGGATGAGCAGTTCTTC. Translation gives CASSLQGLDEQFF.

This clone was recorded a few times. This chain links TRBV18 with TRBJ2-3; TRBD2 matches at 7 bases. CDR1 is KGHSH and CDR2 is LQKENI in the germline V gene. The trim removed 2 bases at V and 2 bases at J, leaving 1 base unmatched. This CDR3 region has 14 residues. The CDR3 DNA reads TGTGCCAGCTCACCAGGACTAGACACAGATACGCAGTATTTT. Its translation: CASSPGLDTDTQYF.

The chain combines TRBV11-2 with TRBJ1-2, with D unclear. This CDR3 is built from 12 residues. Looked up from germline, CDR1 is SGHAT and CDR2 is FQNNGV. The germline V and J ends were trimmed by 1 base and 8 bases, with 8 bases remaining between them. Here the CDR3 reads CASSLGGGGYTF. The CDR3 coding sequence is TGTGCCAGCAGCTTAGGGGGAGGCGGCTACACCTTC.

The sample holds a few counts of this clone. The rearrangement uses TRBV18 and TRBJ2-1; 11 positions agree with TRBD2. The ends lost 3 bases at V and 4 bases at J; junction bases unmatched: 5. This CDR3 is 16 amino acids long. Germline CDR1 KGHSH, CDR2 LQKENI. The CDR3 spells CASSPLAGGQYNEQFF. The CDR3 DNA sequence: TGTGCCAGCTCACCTCTAGCGGGAGGACAATACAATGAGCAGTTCTTC.